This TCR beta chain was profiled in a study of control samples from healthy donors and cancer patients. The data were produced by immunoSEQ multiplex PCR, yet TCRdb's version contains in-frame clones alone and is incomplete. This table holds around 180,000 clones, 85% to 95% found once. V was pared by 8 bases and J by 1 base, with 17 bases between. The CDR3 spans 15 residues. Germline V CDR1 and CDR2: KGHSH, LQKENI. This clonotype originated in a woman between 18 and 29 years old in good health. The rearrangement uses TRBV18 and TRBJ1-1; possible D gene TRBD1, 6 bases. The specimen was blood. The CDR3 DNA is TGTGCCAGCCAATTTAGTGACAGGACGAACACTGAAGCTTTCTTT. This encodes CASQFSDRTNTEAFF.